Listed below are T cell receptor beta chains from one sample, sequenced in a study of Ad26.COV2.S vaccination and SARS-CoV-2 variants. TCRdb keeps only in-frame clones here, not all; method: immunoSEQ multiplex PCR. The profile shows around 450,000 clones, roughly 88% of them singletons. Here the sequenced sample was peripheral blood, taken in a trial of Ad26.COV2.S vaccine versus placebo. These receptors came from a person aged 18 to 65 who received the Ad26.COV2.S COVID-19 vaccine or a placebo. Both conserved end residues are part of each CDR3. Fields, in order: V gene, clone size, J gene, CDR3 protein. Some rows have no size entry. The others give once, few or many, or a class for an expanded clone.

v_call: TRBV4-2
clone_size: many
j_call: TRBJ2-6
cdr3_aa: CASSQDPHSGANVLTF

v_call: TRBV5-5
clone_size: -
j_call: TRBJ2-7
cdr3_aa: CASSRQGDRGYEQYF

v_call: TRBV5-1
clone_size: -
j_call: TRBJ2-1
cdr3_aa: CASSLGLAGGYLPEQFF

v_call: TRBV30
clone_size: -
j_call: TRBJ2-7
cdr3_aa: CAWSPSRRTGDGDEQYF

v_call: TRBV2
clone_size: -
j_call: TRBJ2-7
cdr3_aa: CASRGGIAGGGEQYF

v_call: TRBV7-9
clone_size: once
j_call: TRBJ2-5
cdr3_aa: CASRPRQGAETQYF

v_call: TRBV28
clone_size: once
j_call: TRBJ2-5
cdr3_aa: CASSPPGGGEQETQYF

v_call: TRBV7-2
clone_size: -
j_call: TRBJ1-6
cdr3_aa: CASSLLRESLHF

v_call: TRBV6-1
clone_size: -
j_call: TRBJ1-2
cdr3_aa: CASSELWAPNYGYTF

v_call: TRBV6-9
clone_size: -
j_call: TRBJ2-6
cdr3_aa: CASRLKDSRSGANVLTF

v_call: TRBV11-3
clone_size: -
j_call: TRBJ1-2
cdr3_aa: CASSPMGSENYGYTF

v_call: TRBV10-3
clone_size: -
j_call: TRBJ1-2
cdr3_aa: CAISELYGYTF

v_call: TRBV3-1/TRBV3-2
clone_size: -
j_call: TRBJ1-6
cdr3_aa: CASSPRGTYNSPLHF

v_call: TRBV18
clone_size: -
j_call: TRBJ1-4
cdr3_aa: CASSPSGATLNEKLFF

v_call: TRBV2
clone_size: -
j_call: TRBJ1-3
cdr3_aa: CASSQQGQTGNTIYF

v_call: TRBV2
clone_size: -
j_call: TRBJ2-3
cdr3_aa: CASDWGNTQYF